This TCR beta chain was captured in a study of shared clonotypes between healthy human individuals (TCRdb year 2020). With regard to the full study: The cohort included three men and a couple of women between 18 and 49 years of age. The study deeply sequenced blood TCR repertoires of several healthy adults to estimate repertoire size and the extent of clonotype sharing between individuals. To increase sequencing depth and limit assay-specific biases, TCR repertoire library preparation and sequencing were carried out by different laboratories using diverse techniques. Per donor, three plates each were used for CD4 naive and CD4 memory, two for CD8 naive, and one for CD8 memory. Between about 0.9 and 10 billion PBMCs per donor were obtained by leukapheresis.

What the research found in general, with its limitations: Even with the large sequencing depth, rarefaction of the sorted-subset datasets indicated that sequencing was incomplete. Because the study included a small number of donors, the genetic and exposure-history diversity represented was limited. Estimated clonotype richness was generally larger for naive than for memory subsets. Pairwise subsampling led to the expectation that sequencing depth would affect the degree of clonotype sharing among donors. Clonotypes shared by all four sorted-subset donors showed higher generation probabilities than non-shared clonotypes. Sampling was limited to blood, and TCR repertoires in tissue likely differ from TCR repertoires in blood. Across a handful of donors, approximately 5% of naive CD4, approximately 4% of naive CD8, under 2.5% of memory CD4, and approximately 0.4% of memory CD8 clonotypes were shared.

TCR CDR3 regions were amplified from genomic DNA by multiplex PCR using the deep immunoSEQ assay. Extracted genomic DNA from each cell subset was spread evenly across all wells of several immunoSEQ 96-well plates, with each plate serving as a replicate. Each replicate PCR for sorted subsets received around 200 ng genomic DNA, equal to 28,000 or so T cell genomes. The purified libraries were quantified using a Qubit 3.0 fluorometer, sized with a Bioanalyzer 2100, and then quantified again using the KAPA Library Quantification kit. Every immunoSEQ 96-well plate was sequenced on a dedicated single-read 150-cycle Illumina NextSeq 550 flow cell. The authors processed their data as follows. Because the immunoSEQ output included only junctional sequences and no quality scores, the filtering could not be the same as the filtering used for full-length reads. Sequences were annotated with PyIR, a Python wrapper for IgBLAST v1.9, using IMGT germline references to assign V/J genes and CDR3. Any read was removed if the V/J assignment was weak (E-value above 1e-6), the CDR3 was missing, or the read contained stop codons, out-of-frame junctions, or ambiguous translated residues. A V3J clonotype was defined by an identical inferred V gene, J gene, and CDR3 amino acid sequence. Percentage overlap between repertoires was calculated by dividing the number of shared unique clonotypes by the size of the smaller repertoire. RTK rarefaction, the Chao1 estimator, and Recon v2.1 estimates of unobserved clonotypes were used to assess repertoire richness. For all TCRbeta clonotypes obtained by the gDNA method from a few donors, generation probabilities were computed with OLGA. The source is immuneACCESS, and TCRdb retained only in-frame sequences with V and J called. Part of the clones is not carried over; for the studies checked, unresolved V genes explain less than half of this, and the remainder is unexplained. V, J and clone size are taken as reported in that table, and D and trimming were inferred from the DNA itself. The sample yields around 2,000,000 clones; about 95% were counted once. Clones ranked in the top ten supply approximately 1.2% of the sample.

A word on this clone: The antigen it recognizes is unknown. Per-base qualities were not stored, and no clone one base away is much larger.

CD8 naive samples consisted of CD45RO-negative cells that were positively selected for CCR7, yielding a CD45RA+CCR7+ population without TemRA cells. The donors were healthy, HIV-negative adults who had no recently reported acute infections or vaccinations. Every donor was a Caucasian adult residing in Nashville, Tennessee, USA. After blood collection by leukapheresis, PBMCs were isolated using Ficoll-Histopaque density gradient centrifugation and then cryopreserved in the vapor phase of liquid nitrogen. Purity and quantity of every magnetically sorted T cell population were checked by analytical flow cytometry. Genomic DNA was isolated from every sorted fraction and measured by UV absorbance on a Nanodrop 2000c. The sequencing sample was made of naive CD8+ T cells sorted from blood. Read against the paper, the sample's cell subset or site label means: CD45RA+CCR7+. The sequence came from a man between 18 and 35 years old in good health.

The CDR3 corresponds to CASSSSGTTDTQYF. In nucleotide form, the sequence is TGTGCCAGCAGCTCTTCGGGGACCACAGATACGCAGTATTTT. The chain is made from TRBV5-4 and TRBJ2-3; the D element could tentatively be TRBD1 or TRBD2, as 5 bases agree for each. CDR1 and CDR2 are read off the germline V gene (reference sequence) as SGHNT and YYREEE. V is shortened by 3 bases, J by 2 bases, and the region joining them spans 10 bases. The CDR3 sequence holds 14 residues, the cysteine and phenylalanine included. CDR3 DNA only is kept here, 42 bases in frame from base 1.